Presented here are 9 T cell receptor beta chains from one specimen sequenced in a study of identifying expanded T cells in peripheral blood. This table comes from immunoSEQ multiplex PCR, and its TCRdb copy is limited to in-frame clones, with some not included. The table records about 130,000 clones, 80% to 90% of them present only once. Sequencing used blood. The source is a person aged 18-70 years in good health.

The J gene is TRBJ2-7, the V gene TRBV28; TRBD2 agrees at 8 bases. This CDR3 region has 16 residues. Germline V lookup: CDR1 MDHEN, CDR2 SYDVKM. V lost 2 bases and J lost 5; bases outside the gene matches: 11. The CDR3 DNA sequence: TGTGCCAGCAGTTTACGTTCGAGGAGCGGGAGTCACGAGCAGTACTTC. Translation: CASSLRSRSGSHEQYF.

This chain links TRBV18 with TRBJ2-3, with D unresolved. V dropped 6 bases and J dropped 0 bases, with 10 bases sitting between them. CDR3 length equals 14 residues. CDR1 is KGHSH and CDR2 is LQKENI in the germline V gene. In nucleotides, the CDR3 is TGTGCCAGCTCCGATGTTTCTAGCACAGATACGCAGTATTTT. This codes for CASSDVSSTDTQYF.

The CDR3 nucleotides read TGTGCCTGGAGTGTAGGAGGGTGGAACTACGAGCAGTACTTC. Protein sequence: CAWSVGGWNYEQYF. The chain links TRBV30 to TRBJ2-5, with a weak D call TRBD2 (6 bases). The J call could be wrong; TRBJ2-7 is a better fit for the DNA end. This CDR3 has 14 amino acids. From germline, CDR1 is GTSNPN and CDR2 SVGIG (reference sequence).

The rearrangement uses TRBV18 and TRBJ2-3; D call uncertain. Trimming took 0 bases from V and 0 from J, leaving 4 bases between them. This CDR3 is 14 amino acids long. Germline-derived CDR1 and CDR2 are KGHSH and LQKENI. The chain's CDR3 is CASSPPQSTDTQYF. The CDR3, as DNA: TGTGCCAGCTCACCACCCCAGAGCACAGATACGCAGTATTTT.

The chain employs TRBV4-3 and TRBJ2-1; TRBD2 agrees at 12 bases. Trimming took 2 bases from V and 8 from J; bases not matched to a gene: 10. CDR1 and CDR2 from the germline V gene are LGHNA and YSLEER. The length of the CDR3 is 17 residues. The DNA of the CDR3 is TGCGCCAGCAGCCAATTTAGCTCTAGCGGGGGGGATGATGAGCAGTTCTTC. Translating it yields CASSQFSSSGGDDEQFF.

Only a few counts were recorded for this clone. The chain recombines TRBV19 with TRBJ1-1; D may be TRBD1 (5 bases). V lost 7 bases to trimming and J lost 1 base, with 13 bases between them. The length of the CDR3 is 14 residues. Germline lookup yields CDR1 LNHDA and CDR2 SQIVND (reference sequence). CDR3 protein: CASTVRGANTEAFF. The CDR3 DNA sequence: TGTGCCAGTACCGTTCGGGGCGCGAACACTGAAGCTTTCTTT.

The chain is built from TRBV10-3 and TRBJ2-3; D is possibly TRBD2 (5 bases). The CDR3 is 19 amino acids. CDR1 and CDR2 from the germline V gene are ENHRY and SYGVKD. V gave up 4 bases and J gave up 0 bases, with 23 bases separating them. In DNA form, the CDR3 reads TGTGCCATCAGTGGCCCCTCATTGCGACGGACTTCTAGCACAGATACGCAGTATTTT. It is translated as CAISGPSLRRTSSTDTQYF.

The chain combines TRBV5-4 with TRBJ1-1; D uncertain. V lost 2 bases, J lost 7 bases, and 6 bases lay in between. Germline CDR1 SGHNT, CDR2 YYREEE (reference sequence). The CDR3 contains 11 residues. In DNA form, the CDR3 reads TGTGCCAGCAGCTTCTGGGGTGAAGCTTTCTTT. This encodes CASSFWGEAFF.

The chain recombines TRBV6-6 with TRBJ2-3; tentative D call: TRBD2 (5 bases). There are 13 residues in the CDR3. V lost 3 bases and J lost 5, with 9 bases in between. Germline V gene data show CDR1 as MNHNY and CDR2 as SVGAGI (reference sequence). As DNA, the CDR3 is TGTGCCAGCAGTTATCTAGCTCAAGATACGCAGTATTTT. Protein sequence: CASSYLAQDTQYF.